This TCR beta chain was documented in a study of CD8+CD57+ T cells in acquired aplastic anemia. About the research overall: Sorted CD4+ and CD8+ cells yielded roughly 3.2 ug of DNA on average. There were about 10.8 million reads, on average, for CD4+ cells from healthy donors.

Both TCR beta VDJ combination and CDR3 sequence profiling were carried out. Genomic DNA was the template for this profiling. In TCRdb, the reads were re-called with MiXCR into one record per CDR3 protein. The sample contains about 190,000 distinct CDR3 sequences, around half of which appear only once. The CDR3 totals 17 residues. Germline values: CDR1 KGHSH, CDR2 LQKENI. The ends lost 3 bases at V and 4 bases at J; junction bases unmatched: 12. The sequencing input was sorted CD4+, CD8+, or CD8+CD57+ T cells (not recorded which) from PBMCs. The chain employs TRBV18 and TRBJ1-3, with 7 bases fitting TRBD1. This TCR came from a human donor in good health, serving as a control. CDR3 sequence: CASSPSGGAINGNTIYF. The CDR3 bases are TGTGCCAGCTCACCGTCAGGGGGGGCAATCAACGGAAACACCATATATTTT.